Described below is a single T cell receptor (beta chain) sequence and its context. The sample originates from a study of blood T cell repertoires in COVID-19. Generated by immunoSEQ multiplex PCR, the TCRdb table keeps only in-frame clones and is missing some. The table shows fewer than 250,000 clones, with approximately 91% occurring only once. The source of this sequence is a man aged 25-45 years with COVID-19, enrolled during active disease. Sequencing input: peripheral blood.

DNA of the CDR3: TGCAGCGTCGAACAGGCGCCTCCAACTAATGAAAAACTGTTTTTT. Protein: CSVEQAPPTNEKLFF. This rearrangement joins TRBV29-1 to TRBJ1-4, with D possibly being TRBD1 (5 bases). This CDR3 has 15 amino acids. The V end lost 6 bases, the J end lost 0 bases, and 14 bases lay between the germline ends. Germline V gene sequence: CDR1 SQVTM, CDR2 ANQGSEA.